The sequence of this T cell receptor beta chain was determined in a study of blood T cell repertoires in COVID-19. Study details: COVID-19 samples collected from the United States, Italy and Spain covered acute and convalescent phases. PBMCs, B-cell-depleted T cells, or T cells were the source of the cDNA or gDNA that made up the material.

The method was immunoSEQ multiplex PCR; TCRdb's version includes in-frame clones alone and lacks a portion of them. The table records hundreds of thousands of clones, 80% to 90% of them present only once. Per germline, CDR1 SEHNR and CDR2 FQNEAQ (reference sequence). The V and J ends lost 5 bases and 8 bases respectively, with 15 bases between them. The CDR3 loop spans 13 amino acids. This chain joins TRBV7-9 and TRBJ1-2, with D perhaps matching TRBD1 (5 bases). Sequenced sample: peripheral blood. The receptor was derived from a man between 40 and 49 years old with acute or convalescent COVID-19. The CDR3 spells CASSRTTKEGYTF. CDR3 nucleotide sequence: TGTGCCAGCAGCCGGACAACAAAAGAGGGCTACACCTTC.